This TCR beta chain was captured by sequencing in a study of cytomegalovirus exposure and HLA in healthy donors. The trim removed 3 bases at V and 7 bases at J, leaving 6 bases unmatched. The CDR3 loop spans 16 amino acids. From germline, CDR1 is LNHDA and CDR2 SQIVND (reference sequence). The PCR used 60 Vbeta and 13 Jbeta primers. Sequencing was performed with immunoSEQ multiplex PCR; in TCRdb, only in-frame clones are kept and a portion is missing. The table lists nearly 110,000 clones, 60% to 80% of them singletons, with roughly 3% in the top ten. This clone was counted once. The chain employs TRBV19 and TRBJ2-2; 12 positions agree with TRBD2. This clonotype was sampled from a female donor in good health and CMV-seronegative. Sequenced material: PBMCs. CDR3 nucleotides: TGTGCCAGTAGTATTCTAGCGGGAGGGCCTCACGGGGAGCTGTTTTTT. The encoded protein is CASSILAGGPHGELFF.